The T cell receptor (beta chain) described here comes from a study of T cell responses to AZD1222 COVID-19 vaccine. Study-level findings and limits: With two AZD1222 doses given, Spike-specific TCR breadth and depth both rose. The sample set comprised mostly white British donors with more females, and clonal diversity was possibly underestimated. Nearly half of spike-specific TCRs reportedly target unmutated variant regions.

With regard to this clone: Its antigen is as yet unknown.

The protocol was immunoSEQ multiplex PCR, while the TCRdb copy is restricted to in-frame clones and leaves out a portion. Among roughly 80,000 clones listed, 88% were seen once. This receptor was identified in an adult in good health. Here the sequenced sample was peripheral blood, taken on day 0 of MenACWY control vaccination.

The CDR3 reads CASSLAIDQPQHF. The CDR3 nucleotides read TGCGCCAGCAGCTTGGCAATCGATCAGCCCCAGCATTTT. This chain connects TRBV5-1 to TRBJ1-5; no firm D call. CDR1 and CDR2 (germline): SGHRS, YFSETQ. CDR3 length equals 13 residues. Trimming took 0 bases from V and 5 from J, leaving 6 bases between them. Based on the CDR3 plus reference TRBV5-1 and TRBJ1-5, the full variable domain is KAGVTQTPRYLIKTRGQQVTLSCSPISGHRSVSWYQQTPGQGLQFLFEYFSETQRNKGNFPGRFSGRQFSNSRSEMNVSTLELGDSALYLCASSLAIDQPQHFGDGTRLSIL.